The next 24 T cell receptor beta chains were all read from a single sample in a study of blood T cell repertoires in COVID-19. Here immunoSEQ multiplex PCR was the method, and the copy in TCRdb shows in-frame clones only, minus some. The sample gives over 60,000 clones, approximately 89% of which show up once; about 10% is in the top ten. The sequencing sample was made of peripheral blood. The origin of the receptors is an elderly man with acute or convalescent COVID-19.

This clone was counted only a few times. V gene TRBV6-5 combines with J gene TRBJ1-4, with TRBD1 matching over 7 bases. The CDR3 contains 14 residues. Germline CDR1 reads MNHEY; CDR2 reads SVGAGI. With 8 bases clipped from V and 6 bases from J, the junction kept 9 bases outside the gene matches. The CDR3 DNA reads as TGTGCCAGCGCTCAGGGGGACTGGGATGAAAAACTGTTTTTT. It translates to CASAQGDWDEKLFF.

The V gene is TRBV5-8, the J gene TRBJ1-5, with D maybe TRBD1 (5 bases). The germline CDR1 and CDR2 sequences are SGHTS and YDEGEE. V gave up 5 bases and J gave up 1 base, with 13 bases separating them. This CDR3 is built from 15 residues. CDR3 region: CASSGGALSNQPQHF. CDR3 sequence (DNA): TGTGCCAGCAGTGGTGGGGCCCTCAGCAATCAGCCCCAGCATTTT.

The chain has TRBV5-4 and TRBJ1-2; D is uncertain. The CDR3 runs to 14 residues. CDR1 SGHNT and CDR2 YYREEE come from the germline V gene (reference sequence). The V end was cut by 0 bases, the J end by 3 bases, with 9 bases between. The CDR3 nucleotides are TGTGCCAGCAGCTTGGATTTAACGGACTATGGCTACACCTTC. As protein: CASSLDLTDYGYTF.

This clone is a singleton in its sample. The chain carries TRBV11-2 and TRBJ1-2; D not resolved. The CDR3 runs 14 residues. CDR1 and CDR2 from the germline V gene are SGHAT and FQNNGV. The V end was cut by 0 bases, the J end by 2 bases, with 7 bases between. The CDR3 is CASSLDPGNYGYTF. DNA for the CDR3: TGTGCCAGCAGCTTAGATCCGGGGAACTATGGCTACACCTTC.

This chain joins TRBV10-3 and TRBJ2-5, with 7 bases identical to TRBD2. This CDR3 contains 14 residues. Per the germline V gene, CDR1 is ENHRY and CDR2 is SYGVKD. Trimming cost V 4 bases and J 1 base; bases outside gene matches: 3. CDR3 sequence reads: CAISATSVQETQYF. CDR3 DNA: TGTGCCATCAGTGCAACTAGCGTCCAAGAGACCCAGTACTTC.

This clone was picked up one time. V is TRBV5-1 and J is TRBJ2-3; a possible D gene is TRBD1 (6 bases). The V gene lost 2 bases and the J gene lost 0 bases, with 13 bases spanning the gap. The CDR3 is 16 amino acids. Germline V gene lookup returns CDR1 SGHRS and CDR2 YFSETQ. The CDR3 DNA reads as TGCGCCAGCAGCTTCAGGGGACCTACTAGCACAGATACGCAGTATTTT. This codes for CASSFRGPTSTDTQYF.

The V gene is TRBV4-1, the J gene TRBJ1-1; D ambiguous. Germline V gives CDR1 MGHRA, CDR2 YSYEKL. V dropped 6 bases and J dropped 1 base, with 9 bases sitting between them. The CDR3 extends over 13 amino acids. The CDR3 coding sequence is TGCGCCAGCAGTGGGCTAACGAACACTGAAGCTTTCTTT. Translation: CASSGLTNTEAFF.

This clone was seen more than once but under ten times. The chain combines TRBV30 with TRBJ1-4; TRBD1 is a possible D gene (5 bases). Deletions cut 2 bases from V and 7 bases from J, with 14 bases between. The CDR3 has 14 residues. Germline CDR1 and CDR2: GTSNPN and SVGIG (reference sequence). CDR3 sequence reads: CAWSFREVPEKLFF. The DNA for the CDR3 is TGTGCCTGGAGTTTCAGGGAAGTCCCTGAAAAACTGTTTTTT.

J is TRBJ2-3 and V is TRBV19; 12 nucleotides match TRBD2. The ends lost 3 bases at V and 2 bases at J; junction bases unmatched: 6. CDR3 size: 17 residues. Germline V CDR1 and CDR2: LNHDA, SQIVND (reference sequence). The CDR3 bases are TGTGCCAGTAGTATTTACCTAGCGGGAGGGACCACAGATACGCAGTATTTT. This translates into CASSIYLAGGTTDTQYF.

This chain joins TRBV2 and TRBJ1-5, with a weak D call TRBD1 (6 bases). V lost 4 bases and J 1 base, leaving 8 bases between the germline ends. The CDR3 contains 14 residues. Germline CDR1 and CDR2: SNHLY and FYNNEI. The CDR3 loop is CASSAGHSNQPQHF. The CDR3 DNA is TGTGCCAGCAGTGCGGGACACAGCAATCAGCCCCAGCATTTT.

The chain carries TRBV11-2 and TRBJ1-1; no definite D call. Trimming took 7 bases from V and 2 from J, leaving 14 bases between them. From germline, CDR1 is SGHAT and CDR2 FQNNGV. The CDR3 covers 14 residues. The CDR3 loop reads CASNRGIFNTEAFF. CDR3 coding DNA: TGTGCCAGCAACAGAGGGATTTTCAACACTGAAGCTTTCTTT.

This rearrangement joins TRBV2 to TRBJ2-1, with 16 positions matching TRBD2. V lost 7 bases, J lost 9 bases, and 3 bases stayed unmatched. The CDR3 is 14 residues long. Germline CDR1 and CDR2: SNHLY and FYNNEI. The CDR3 sequence is CASKGLAGGFEQFF. The CDR3 DNA reads as TGTGCCAGCAAGGGACTAGCGGGAGGGTTTGAGCAGTTCTTC.

The chain joins TRBV2 to TRBJ1-1; D is perhaps TRBD1 (6 bases). V was pared by 5 bases and J by 0 bases, with 7 bases between. The CDR3 length is 13 residues. Germline V gives CDR1 SNHLY, CDR2 FYNNEI. The CDR3: CASSTGMNTEAFF. For the CDR3, the DNA is TGTGCCAGCAGTACAGGGATGAACACTGAAGCTTTCTTT.

The chain uses TRBV28 and TRBJ1-5; D call uncertain. CDR3 size: 18 residues. CDR1 is MDHEN and CDR2 is SYDVKM in the germline V gene. V lost 2 bases, J lost 0 bases, and 17 bases lay in between. CDR3 residues: CASSLSGAEEDSNQPQHF. The CDR3 nucleotides are TGTGCCAGCAGTTTAAGCGGAGCCGAAGAGGATAGCAATCAGCCCCAGCATTTT.

The chain combines TRBV6-5 with TRBJ2-3, with a weak D call TRBD2 (6 bases). With 2 bases removed from V and 0 bases from J, the gap between germline ends came to 9 bases. The CDR3 is 15 amino acids. CDR1 and CDR2 from the germline V gene are MNHEY and SVGAGI. CDR3 region: CASSYNAGSTDTQYF. In DNA, the CDR3 is TGTGCCAGCAGTTACAATGCGGGAAGCACAGATACGCAGTATTTT.

The rearrangement uses TRBV29-1 and TRBJ2-2; TRBD2 matches at 8 bases. The CDR3 spans 16 residues. Germline V lookup: CDR1 SQVTM, CDR2 ANQGSEA. J gave up 4 bases and V 4 bases, and 11 bases lay outside the gene matches. CDR3 residues: CSVGSGASGLTGELFF. CDR3 sequence (DNA): TGCAGCGTTGGCTCAGGGGCTAGCGGGCTCACCGGGGAGCTGTTTTTT.

The gene calls are TRBV24-1 and TRBJ2-6; possible D gene TRBD1, 6 bases. CDR3 length: 15 residues. V lost 2 bases and J 2 bases, leaving 6 bases between the germline ends. Germline V lookup: CDR1 KGHDR, CDR2 SFDVKD. CDR3 nucleotide sequence: TGTGCCACCAGTGATTGGACAGCTGGGGCCAACGTCCTGACTTTC. It translates to CATSDWTAGANVLTF.

The chain couples TRBV30 to TRBJ2-2; no reliable D call. Germline loops: CDR1 GTSNPN, CDR2 SVGIG (reference sequence). Trimming shortened V by 0 bases and J by 8 bases, and 10 bases separated the two germline ends. This CDR3 has 13 amino acids. The chain's CDR3 is CAWSVSGSGELFF. CDR3 bases: TGTGCCTGGAGTGTATCGGGTTCTGGGGAGCTGTTTTTT.

The chain has TRBV2 and TRBJ1-5; D unresolved. V shed 1 base and J shed 9 bases, with 22 bases lying between them. Germline V gene data show CDR1 as SNHLY and CDR2 as FYNNEI. The CDR3 runs to 17 residues. DNA of the CDR3: TGTGCCAGCAGTGAAGGGGCCAGCACAGCTATATCTTGGCCCCAGCATTTT. It translates to CASSEGASTAISWPQHF.

This clone has a handful of counts. The V call is TRBV5-1, the J call TRBJ1-1, with no clear D. The germline V and J ends were trimmed by 4 bases and 0 bases, with 7 bases remaining between them. This CDR3 spans 13 amino acids. CDR1 SGHRS and CDR2 YFSETQ come from the germline V gene. The CDR3 DNA is TGCGCCAGCAGCCCGGTCATGAACACTGAAGCTTTCTTT. Translated: CASSPVMNTEAFF.

The table lists this clone with a few counts. A read error may account for a junction end that differs from germline. The rearrangement joins TRBV5-4 to TRBJ2-1; 10 positions match TRBD1. The CDR3 totals 15 residues. CDR1 and CDR2 from the germline V gene are SGHNT and YYREEE (reference sequence). The CDR3 loop is CASSLGQGSYNEQFF. The CDR3 DNA reads TGTGCCAGCAGTTTGGGACAGGGGTCCTACAATGAGCAGTTCTTC.

The chain carries TRBV30 and TRBJ2-2; 8 bases match TRBD1. This CDR3 contains 15 residues. After removal of 2 bases from V and 1 base from J, the junction contained 3 bases not matched to a gene. Germline-derived CDR1 and CDR2 are GTSNPN and SVGIG (reference sequence). The CDR3 here is CAWSSGQGNTGELFF. In nucleotides, the CDR3 is TGTGCCTGGAGTTCCGGACAGGGGAACACCGGGGAGCTGTTTTTT.

The CDR3 loop reads CASSFGGNTEAFF. The CDR3 nucleotides read TGTGCCAGCAGCTTCGGGGGGAACACTGAAGCTTTCTTT. The chain combines TRBV5-5 with TRBJ1-1; tentatively, D is TRBD1 (5 bases). The CDR3 is 13 residues long. V lost 2 bases to trimming and J lost 1 base, with 6 bases between them. Germline CDR1 and CDR2: SGHKS and YYEKEE (reference sequence).

V usage is TRBV4-1 and J usage is TRBJ1-1, with 8 bases lining up with TRBD1. Germline-derived CDR1 and CDR2 are MGHRA and YSYEKL. CDR3 length equals 16 residues. V was pared by 2 bases and J by 0 bases, with 5 bases of the junction left unmatched. The CDR3 DNA sequence: TGCGCCAGCAGCCAATGGACAGGGCCCATGAACACTGAAGCTTTCTTT. Protein: CASSQWTGPMNTEAFF.